One and the same sample provided the 27 T cell receptor beta chains below, sequenced in a study of OX40 agonist ivuxolimab in advanced cancers. Using immunoSEQ multiplex PCR, the repertoire was profiled, and TCRdb retains in-frame clones only, with some absent. The sample has roughly 76,000 clones, more than 75% seen once; the top ten hold under 3%. The specimen comprised CD4+ or CD8+ T cells sorted from blood, sampled in a trial of the OX40 agonist ivuxolimab. These receptors were taken from an adult with an advanced solid tumor such as melanoma, head and neck, liver or kidney cancer.

CDR3: CASIGGQGSSYEQYF. The CDR3 region has the DNA TGTGCCAGCATCGGAGGACAGGGTAGCTCCTACGAGCAGTACTTC. The J gene is TRBJ2-7, the V gene TRBV28; TRBD1 matches at 8 bases. V was pared by 7 bases and J by 0 bases, with 8 bases of the junction left unmatched. Germline lookup yields CDR1 MDHEN and CDR2 SYDVKM. The CDR3 sequence is 15 residues long.

V usage is TRBV18 and J usage is TRBJ2-7, with D possibly called TRBD1 or TRBD2 (5 bases each). In germline, CDR1 is KGHSH, CDR2 LQKENI. V dropped 3 bases and J dropped 1 base, with 13 bases sitting between them. The CDR3 contains 15 residues. As DNA, the CDR3 is TGTGCCAGCTCACCGGGCCGGGACCCTTCCTACGAGCAGTACTTC. Protein sequence: CASSPGRDPSYEQYF.

V is TRBV10-3 and J is TRBJ1-3; 7 nucleotides agree with TRBD1. The trim removed 4 bases at V and 0 bases at J, leaving 3 bases unmatched. This CDR3 has 15 amino acids. CDR1 is ENHRY and CDR2 is SYGVKD in the germline V gene. CDR3 region: CAISAQGGSGNTIYF. The CDR3 DNA follows: TGTGCCATCAGTGCCCAGGGGGGCTCTGGAAACACCATATATTTT.

V gene TRBV7-2 combines with J gene TRBJ1-2; D is ambiguous. Germline CDR1 is SGHTA and CDR2 is FQGNSA. This CDR3 spans 14 amino acids. Trimming shortened V by 1 base and J by 8 bases, and 14 bases separated the two germline ends. The CDR3 reads CASSLDHRASGYTF. CDR3 coding DNA: TGTGCCAGCAGCTTAGATCATAGGGCCTCGGGCTACACCTTC.

This chain connects TRBV7-2 to TRBJ2-1; weak D call: TRBD1 (6 bases). Germline values: CDR1 SGHTA, CDR2 FQGNSA. There are 16 residues in the CDR3. Trimming shortened V by 1 base and J by 1 base, and 11 bases separated the two germline ends. The CDR3 spells CASSLDDRPSYNEQFF. CDR3 nucleotides: TGTGCCAGCAGCTTAGACGACAGGCCTTCCTACAATGAGCAGTTCTTC.

V and J are TRBV28 and TRBJ2-1; D is ambiguous. This CDR3 spans 13 amino acids. V shed 8 bases and J shed 7 bases, with 15 bases lying between them. The germline CDR1 and CDR2 sequences are MDHEN and SYDVKM. CDR3 in amino acids: CASGLAVGNEQFF. CDR3 nucleotides: TGTGCCAGCGGGTTAGCAGTTGGGAATGAGCAGTTCTTC.

V gene TRBV29-1 combines with J gene TRBJ2-5; 10 bases are a match to TRBD1. The CDR3 is made up of 15 amino acids. CDR1 is SQVTM and CDR2 is ANQGSEA in the germline V gene. V shed 4 bases, J shed 4 bases, and the junction held 9 bases outside the gene matches. The CDR3 here is CSVGGQGPGLETQYF. CDR3 bases: TGCAGCGTTGGGGGACAGGGGCCAGGATTAGAGACCCAGTACTTC.

As DNA, the CDR3 is TGTGCCATCAGTAACCGGGACAGGGGCCTGGCCTACGAGCAGTACTTC. Amino acid sequence: CAISNRDRGLAYEQYF. V is TRBV10-3 and J is TRBJ2-7; 10 bases are a match to TRBD1. V gave up 5 bases and J gave up 2 bases; unmatched junction bases: 9. The CDR3 has 16 residues. The germline gives CDR1 ENHRY, CDR2 SYGVKD.

The chain joins TRBV5-1 to TRBJ2-2, with 10 bases fitting TRBD2. The CDR3 loop spans 15 amino acids. Unmatched junction bases numbered 0, after V lost 3 bases and J lost 1 base. The V gene's germline CDR1 is SGHRS and CDR2 YFSETQ. As DNA, the CDR3 is TGCGCCAGCAGCTGGACTAGCGGGAACACCGGGGAGCTGTTTTTT. The encoded protein is CASSWTSGNTGELFF.

V gene TRBV19 combines with J gene TRBJ2-2; tentative D call: TRBD2 (5 bases). V was trimmed by 4 bases and J by 5 bases, leaving 14 bases between them. Germline assignment: CDR1 LNHDA and CDR2 SQIVND (reference sequence). The CDR3 runs 15 residues. CDR3: CASSRRQEGTGELFF. In DNA, the CDR3 is TGTGCCAGTAGTAGGAGGCAGGAAGGGACCGGGGAGCTGTTTTTT.

This sequence joins TRBV4-3 and TRBJ2-2; D is unresolved. Germline V lookup: CDR1 LGHNA, CDR2 YSLEER. Between the trimmed V and J ends, which lost 5 bases and 4 bases, there was a span of 5 bases. The CDR3 covers 12 residues. The CDR3 nucleotides read TGCGCCAGCAGCTCTCTCACCGGGGAGCTGTTTTTT. Translation: CASSSLTGELFF.

J is TRBJ1-6 and V is TRBV10-1, with a weak D call TRBD1 (6 bases). Germline-derived CDR1 and CDR2 are WNHNN and SYGVQD (reference sequence). CDR3 length: 14 amino acids. Trimming took 4 bases from V and 8 from J, leaving 12 bases between them. CDR3 sequence: CASSAGTSHSPLHF. In DNA, the CDR3 is TGCGCCAGCAGTGCCGGGACATCACATTCACCCCTCCACTTT.

V is TRBV6-6 and J is TRBJ1-6; the match to TRBD1 covers 7 bases. J gave up 11 bases and V 5 bases, and 9 bases lay outside the gene matches. The CDR3 spans 14 residues. Germline CDR1 MNHNY, CDR2 SVGAGI (reference sequence). In DNA form, the CDR3 reads TGTGCCAGCAGTGCCAGGACAGGCACCCCACCCCTCCACTTT. Translated, it gives CASSARTGTPPLHF.

This rearrangement joins TRBV4-1 to TRBJ1-1; D remains ambiguous. Trimming left V 4 bases short and J 8 bases short, with 20 bases between. The CDR3 consists of 15 residues. Germline assignment: CDR1 MGHRA and CDR2 YSYEKL. The DNA for the CDR3 is TGCGCCAGCAGCCGTCCGGGCATAAAGGATCTGGAAGCTTTCTTT. Its translation is CASSRPGIKDLEAFF.

The chain has TRBV5-1 and TRBJ1-3, with 8 bases identical to TRBD1. V lost 0 bases to trimming and J lost 3 bases; unmatched junction nucleotides: 5. CDR1 SGHRS and CDR2 YFSETQ come from the germline V gene. The CDR3 sequence is 16 residues long. In DNA, the CDR3 is TGCGCCAGCAGCTTGGCCCCAGGGGGCAGTGGAAACACCATATATTTT. Protein product: CASSLAPGGSGNTIYF.

The rearrangement links TRBV7-9 to TRBJ2-7; 8 nucleotides match TRBD2. There are 15 residues in the CDR3. With 5 bases clipped from V and 2 bases from J, the junction kept 8 bases outside the gene matches. Per the germline V gene, CDR1 is SEHNR and CDR2 is FQNEAQ (reference sequence). The CDR3 region is CASSGRAGVTYEQYF. CDR3 sequence (DNA): TGTGCCAGCAGCGGCCGAGCGGGGGTAACCTACGAGCAGTACTTC.

The CDR3 loop is CASSETGIDTQYF. The CDR3 nucleotides are TGTGCCAGCAGCGAGACAGGGATAGATACGCAGTATTTT. This chain connects TRBV5-4 to TRBJ2-3; 7 bases match TRBD1. The germline V gene has CDR1 SGHNT and CDR2 YYREEE (reference sequence). J gave up 5 bases and V 4 bases, and 4 bases lay outside the gene matches. The CDR3 is made up of 13 amino acids.

J is TRBJ2-5 and V is TRBV5-6, with 7 bases fitting TRBD1. The CDR3 sequence is 13 residues long. Germline V CDR1 and CDR2: SGHDT, YYEEEE. Trimming removed 3 bases from V and 3 bases from J; junction bases left unmatched: 2. The CDR3: CASSYGTEETQYF. In nucleotides, the CDR3 is TGTGCCAGCAGCTACGGGACAGAAGAGACCCAGTACTTC.

The chain recombines TRBV7-2 with TRBJ2-3; unclear D gene. V lost 5 bases and J lost 0, with 3 bases in between. In germline, CDR1 is SGHTA, CDR2 FQGNSA. The CDR3 sequence is 12 residues long. The CDR3 DNA reads as TGTGCCAGCAGCGCGAGCACAGATACGCAGTATTTT. This translates into CASSASTDTQYF. The variable domain in full, with the rest retrieved from reference TRBV7-2 and TRBJ2-3, is GAGVSQSPSNKVTEKGKDVELRCDPISGHTALYWYRQSLGQGLEFLIYFQGNSAPDKSGLPSDRFSAERTGGSVSTLTIQRTQQEDSAVYLCASSASTDTQYFGPGTRLTVL.

CDR3 region: CASTILGPAAEAFF. The CDR3 DNA reads TGTGCCAGCACCATCCTTGGCCCGGCGGCTGAAGCTTTCTTT. V and J are TRBV28 and TRBJ1-1; D gene uncertain. Germline V gene data show CDR1 as MDHEN and CDR2 as SYDVKM. The CDR3 runs 14 residues. V lost 7 bases to trimming and J lost 6 bases, with 18 bases between them.

This chain links TRBV10-3 with TRBJ2-7; the D is unclear. The CDR3 spans 17 residues. From germline, CDR1 is ENHRY and CDR2 SYGVKD. The ends were cut back, 0 bases at V and 3 bases at J, with 18 bases in the middle. CDR3 DNA: TGTGCCATCAGTGAGTCGGTGGCACGCGTCCTGAACTACGAGCAGTACTTC. Translated, it gives CAISESVARVLNYEQYF.

The chain uses TRBV13 and TRBJ2-3; D is unresolved. The CDR3 sequence is 13 residues long. With 4 bases removed from V and 2 bases from J, the gap between germline ends came to 7 bases. Germline V gene data show CDR1 as PRHDT and CDR2 as FYEKMQ (reference sequence). The CDR3 DNA reads TGTGCCAGCAGCTCCGGGCTCACAGATACGCAGTATTTT. It codes for CASSSGLTDTQYF.

The V and J genes are TRBV7-2 and TRBJ2-7; D perhaps matches TRBD1 (6 bases). The CDR3 is 15 residues long. V was cut by 1 base and J by 0 bases, with 10 bases left in between. CDR1 and CDR2 (germline): SGHTA, FQGNSA. The CDR3 here is CASSLGLGASYEQYV. The CDR3 region has the DNA TGTGCCAGCAGCTTAGGATTGGGGGCCTCCTACGAGCAGTACGTC.

This clone was detected once. CDR3 sequence: CASTSLAGGYEQYF. The CDR3, as DNA: TGTGCCAGCACCTCCCTAGCCGGGGGCTACGAGCAGTACTTC. The chain employs TRBV11-2 and TRBJ2-7, with D possibly being TRBD2 (6 bases). Deletions cut 7 bases from V and 3 bases from J, with 16 bases between. The CDR3 covers 14 residues. Germline CDR1 SGHAT, CDR2 FQNNGV.

The chain joins TRBV7-2 to TRBJ1-2; D may be TRBD1 (5 bases). V gave up 0 bases and J gave up 5 bases, with 16 bases separating them. The germline CDR1 and CDR2 sequences are SGHTA and FQGNSA. This CDR3 region has 16 residues. The CDR3 DNA follows: TGTGCCAGCAGCTTAGCCAGGGTGGTATCAGGGTATGGCTACACCTTC. It yields the protein CASSLARVVSGYGYTF. The complete variable domain, with remaining parts taken from reference TRBV7-2 and TRBJ1-2, reads GAGVSQSPSNKVTEKGKDVELRCDPISGHTALYWYRQSLGQGLEFLIYFQGNSAPDKSGLPSDRFSAERTGGSVSTLTIQRTQQEDSAVYLCASSLARVVSGYGYTFGSGTRLTVV.

This clone was seen more than once but under ten times. CDR3 nucleotides: TGTGCCAGCAGCTTAGATCTCACAGGCGAAGCTTTCTTT. Residues: CASSLDLTGEAFF. J is TRBJ1-1 and V is TRBV11-2; a weak D match, TRBD1 (5 bases). The germline V gene has CDR1 SGHAT and CDR2 FQNNGV. The CDR3 is made up of 13 amino acids. Between the trimmed V and J ends, which lost 0 bases and 8 bases, there was a span of 10 bases.

The CDR3 loop is CAWRADQNTEAFF. The DNA of the CDR3 is TGTGCCTGGAGGGCGGACCAAAACACTGAAGCTTTCTTT. The rearrangement links TRBV30 to TRBJ1-1; D not certain. CDR1 is GTSNPN and CDR2 is SVGIG in the germline V gene (reference sequence). The CDR3 spans 13 residues. V was shortened by 3 bases and J by 2 bases, with 10 bases between the two germline ends.